Each of the 15 T cell receptor beta chains below was sequenced from the same sample in a study of metastatic and nonmetastatic thyroid tumors. TCRdb called clones again from the PCR reads with MiXCR. The sample yields more than 90,000 clones, approximately 11% seen once. Treatment of any kind had been given to no patient before thyroid surgery. The specimen sequenced was blood. These TCRs come from a female donor with papillary thyroid cancer or a benign thyroid nodule (not recorded which). Some clones in this sample may be carry-over from other donors' samples.

This clone was recorded many times. The genes are TRBV3-1 and TRBJ2-3, with TRBD2 identical over 9 bases. In germline, CDR1 is LGHDT, CDR2 YNNKEL (reference sequence). The V gene end was trimmed by 2 bases and the J gene end by 5 bases; junction bases not matched to a gene: 5. The CDR3 is made up of 15 amino acids. The CDR3 spells CASSQNEAGGDTQYF. As DNA, the CDR3 is TGTGCCAGCAGCCAAAACGAAGCGGGAGGAGATACGCAGTATTTT.

This clone was seen repeatedly, ten times or more. This chain links TRBV12-3 or TRBV12-4 with TRBJ2-3; 10 nucleotides match TRBD2. The V and J ends lost 6 bases and 0 bases, in that order; junction bases with no gene match: 6. The CDR3 is 16 amino acids. DNA of the CDR3: TGTGCCAGCAGCCGGACTAGCGGTTCAAGCACAGATACGCAGTATTTT. Encoded protein: CASSRTSGSSTDTQYF.

This clone was detected many times. V usage is TRBV2 and J usage is TRBJ1-2; D possibly corresponds to TRBD1 (6 bases). CDR1 and CDR2 from the germline V gene are SNHLY and FYNNEI. Trimming removed 6 bases at V and 6 bases at J, with 17 bases between. The CDR3 contains 14 residues. For the CDR3, the DNA is TGTGCCAGCAGACCCGGACAGCCGTCGGATGGCTACACCTTC. It specifies CASRPGQPSDGYTF.

Many counts were recorded for this clone. The rearrangement joins TRBV20-1 to TRBJ1-1, with TRBD1 matching over 9 bases. With V trimmed by 5 bases and J by 8 bases, 9 bases remained unmatched. This CDR3 region has 13 residues. Looked up from germline, CDR1 is DFQATT and CDR2 is SNEGSKA (reference sequence). The CDR3 is CSAPGTGRFEAFF. In DNA, the CDR3 is TGCAGTGCTCCTGGGACAGGGAGGTTCGAAGCTTTCTTT.

This clone was found many times. V gene TRBV18 combines with J gene TRBJ2-3; D tentatively reads TRBD1 or TRBD2 (5 bases each). Looked up from germline, CDR1 is KGHSH and CDR2 is LQKENI. The CDR3 has 15 residues. V lost 4 bases and J lost 3, with 14 bases in between. CDR3 in DNA: TGTGCCAGCTCACGGGACGCCGGGTGGACAGATACGCAGTATTTT. Encoded protein: CASSRDAGWTDTQYF.

This clone has a handful of counts. This chain uses TRBV11-2 with TRBJ2-2, with D unclear. CDR3 length: 13 residues. Trimming removed 3 bases at V and 5 bases at J, with 7 bases between. Germline assignment: CDR1 SGHAT and CDR2 FQNNGV. The CDR3 coding sequence is TGTGCCAGCAGCTTGGTGGGGACCGGGGAGCTGTTTTTT. Translation gives CASSLVGTGELFF.

Ten or more counts support this clone. The genes are TRBV15 and TRBJ2-1; 9 bases are a match to TRBD1. CDR1 is LNHNV, CDR2 YYDKDF, per germline (reference sequence). V was clipped by 5 bases and J by 7 bases; unmatched bases: 9. The CDR3 has 15 amino acids. DNA of the CDR3: TGTGCCACCAGCGTTCGACAGGGGGGAGGGAATGAGCAGTTCTTC. Translation: CATSVRQGGGNEQFF.

This clone was counted at least ten times. The gene calls are TRBV19 and TRBJ2-1; D is undetermined. Germline CDR1 LNHDA, CDR2 SQIVND (reference sequence). The CDR3 spans 13 residues. The ends were cut back, 3 bases at V and 2 bases at J, with 5 bases in the middle. CDR3 residues: CASSISTYNEQFF. The CDR3 nucleotides read TGTGCCAGTAGTATCTCAACCTACAATGAGCAGTTCTTC.

At least ten counts were recorded for this clone. The V and J genes are TRBV6-2 or TRBV6-3 and TRBJ1-3, with D hard to call. Germline values: CDR1 MNHEY, CDR2 SVGEGT. The CDR3 totals 12 residues. V shed 5 bases and J shed 14 bases, with 16 bases lying between them. The CDR3 spells CASSPGGRPVYF. Written as DNA, the CDR3 is TGTGCCAGCAGTCCTGGAGGGCGCCCTGTATATTTT.

Many counts were recorded for this clone. V and J are TRBV10-3 and TRBJ2-1; TRBD2 is a possible D gene (5 bases). CDR1 is ENHRY and CDR2 is SYGVKD in the germline V gene. This CDR3 contains 16 residues. V dropped 1 base and J dropped 0 bases, with 10 bases sitting between them. CDR3 protein: CAISELFGDSYNEQFF. The CDR3 DNA reads TGTGCCATCAGTGAGTTGTTCGGGGACTCCTACAATGAGCAGTTCTTC.

The V gene is TRBV7-9, the J gene TRBJ1-6; D is undetermined. V was trimmed by 6 bases and J by 0 bases, leaving 6 bases between them. This CDR3 is 14 amino acids long. Per the germline V gene, CDR1 is SEHNR and CDR2 is FQNEAQ (reference sequence). The CDR3 DNA follows: TGTGCCAGCAGTTCCAGCTCCTATAATTCACCCCTCCACTTT. As protein: CASSSSSYNSPLHF.

A few counts support this clone. This may be a read error, as it is one base from a much larger clone. The chain joins TRBV2 to TRBJ1-2, with TRBD1 identical over 9 bases. This CDR3 has 12 amino acids. Germline-derived CDR1 and CDR2 are SNHLY and FYNNEI. Trimming removed 11 bases from V and 4 bases from J; junction bases left unmatched: 5. The CDR3 loop reads CAWDREGYGYTF. DNA of the CDR3: TGTGCCTGGGACAGGGAGGGCTATGGCTACACCTTC. The full variable domain, completed using reference TRBV2 and TRBJ1-2, is EPEVTQTPSHQVTQMGQEVILRCVPISNHLYFYWYRQILGQKVEFLVSFYNNEISEKSEIFDDQFSVERPDGSNFTLKIRSTKLEDSAMYFCAWDREGYGYTFGSGTRLTVV.

This clone was observed at least ten times. The chain couples TRBV30 to TRBJ2-2; the D gene is possibly TRBD2 (5 bases). The V gene's germline CDR1 is GTSNPN and CDR2 SVGIG (reference sequence). The V gene lost 7 bases and the J gene lost 4 bases, with 16 bases spanning the gap. The CDR3 extends over 14 amino acids. This CDR3 is CALLLGVGTGELFF. The CDR3 DNA follows: TGTGCCTTGTTACTCGGGGTGGGCACCGGGGAGCTGTTTTTT.

This clone was recorded many times. This chain connects TRBV5-1 to TRBJ2-7; D uncertain. There are 13 residues in the CDR3. V was clipped by 1 base and J by 5 bases, with 10 bases between them. The V gene's germline CDR1 is SGHRS and CDR2 YFSETQ. CDR3 loop: CASSLRATNEQYF. As DNA, the CDR3 is TGCGCCAGCAGCTTGAGGGCAACCAACGAGCAGTACTTC.

This rearrangement joins TRBV4-2 to TRBJ2-1; maybe TRBD2 (7 bases). Trimming took off 0 bases at V and 6 bases at J, with 12 bases between the two ends. The CDR3 is 15 amino acids. Germline CDR1 is LGHNA and CDR2 is YNFKEQ. The CDR3 here is CASSQDEAGANEQFF. As DNA, the CDR3 is TGTGCCAGCAGCCAAGATGAGGCGGGGGCCAATGAGCAGTTCTTC.